The 32 T cell receptor beta chains in this list originate from one sample, sequenced in a study of cytomegalovirus exposure and HLA in healthy donors. In the PCR, 60 Vbeta and 13 Jbeta primers were used. Sequencing was performed with immunoSEQ multiplex PCR; in TCRdb, only in-frame clones are kept and a portion is missing. Found here are approximately 110,000 clones, approximately 15% of them singletons; the top ten hold 1.9%. Sequences were obtained from PBMCs. These receptors came from a young woman in good health and CMV-seronegative.

This clone showed up just a few times. The chain uses TRBV28 and TRBJ1-3; 7 bases map to TRBD1. V shed 7 bases, J shed 4 bases, and the junction held 7 bases outside the gene matches. The germline V gene encodes CDR1 MDHEN and CDR2 SYDVKM. The CDR3 consists of 14 residues. CDR3 nucleotide sequence: TGTGCCAGCAATTCACAGGGGACCGGAAACACCATATATTTT. This translates into CASNSQGTGNTIYF.

The V call is TRBV28, the J call TRBJ1-4; D is perhaps TRBD1 (5 bases). CDR3 length: 13 amino acids. From germline, CDR1 is MDHEN and CDR2 SYDVKM. The V end lost 8 bases, the J end lost 3 bases, and 10 bases lay between the germline ends. CDR3 DNA: TGTGCCAGCCGCGGGACGGCTAATGAAAAACTGTTTTTT. It yields the protein CASRGTANEKLFF.

The chain joins TRBV27 to TRBJ1-2; 8 bases are a match to TRBD1. V lost 5 bases to trimming and J lost 5 bases; unmatched junction nucleotides: 10. This CDR3 region has 15 residues. Per the germline V gene, CDR1 is MNHEY and CDR2 is SMNVEV (reference sequence). CDR3 region: CASSNHRGRFYGYTF. Here the CDR3 DNA reads TGTGCCAGCAGTAACCACAGGGGGAGGTTTTATGGCTACACCTTC.

The V and J genes are TRBV5-6 and TRBJ2-3; TRBD2 matches at 8 bases. V lost 2 bases to trimming and J lost 9 bases; unmatched junction nucleotides: 17. There are 17 residues in the CDR3. Germline V gene data show CDR1 as SGHDT and CDR2 as YYEEEE. CDR3: CASSFGSGGLTDSTQYF. CDR3 bases: TGTGCCAGCAGCTTCGGCAGCGGGGGACTTACTGACAGCACGCAGTATTTT.

This clone turned up a few times. The chain carries TRBV7-8 and TRBJ1-5; 10 nucleotides agree with TRBD1. V shed 5 bases and J 3 bases; nucleotides not matched to a gene: 7. This CDR3 is 16 amino acids long. Germline V gene sequence: CDR1 SGHVS, CDR2 FQNEAQ. The CDR3 DNA sequence: TGTGCCAGCAGCCCCGGGACAGGGGTCTACAATCAGCCCCAGCATTTT. It encodes CASSPGTGVYNQPQHF. Together with reference TRBV7-8 and TRBJ1-5, the CDR3 gives the full variable domain: GAGVSQSPRYKVAKRGQDVALRCDPISGHVSLFWYQQALGQGPEFLTYFQNEAQLDKSGLPSDRFFAERPEGSVSTLKIQRTQQEDSAVYLCASSPGTGVYNQPQHFGDGTRLSIL.

This clone turned up a few times. The V call is TRBV2, the J call TRBJ2-7; D is perhaps TRBD1 (5 bases). The ends were cut back, 5 bases at V and 3 bases at J, with 11 bases in the middle. Germline CDR1 SNHLY, CDR2 FYNNEI. CDR3 size: 13 residues. DNA of the CDR3: TGTGCCAGCAGTTTGGCAGGGCTCTACGAGCAGTACTTC. Its translation: CASSLAGLYEQYF.

The chain couples TRBV5-1 to TRBJ1-6, with D uncertain. The V and J ends lost 0 bases and 13 bases respectively, with 11 bases between them. This CDR3 comprises 13 residues. CDR1 SGHRS and CDR2 YFSETQ come from the germline V gene. The CDR3 loop is CASSLENVEPLHF. In DNA, the CDR3 is TGCGCCAGCAGCTTGGAAAATGTGGAGCCCCTCCACTTT. Combining the CDR3 with reference TRBV5-1 and TRBJ1-6 gives the whole variable domain KAGVTQTPRYLIKTRGQQVTLSCSPISGHRSVSWYQQTPGQGLQFLFEYFSETQRNKGNFPGRFSGRQFSNSRSEMNVSTLELGDSALYLCASSLENVEPLHFGNGTRLTVT.

This clone was picked up a small number of times. The CDR3 bases are TGTGCCAGCAGACCAGGGTCCGCAGGAAACACCATATATTTT. This translates into CASRPGSAGNTIYF. The V and J genes are TRBV6-5 and TRBJ1-3, with D maybe TRBD1 (5 bases). Trimming shortened V by 6 bases and J by 4 bases, and 13 bases separated the two germline ends. Germline V gene lookup returns CDR1 MNHEY and CDR2 SVGAGI. The CDR3 is made up of 14 amino acids.

The V call is TRBV4-2, the J call TRBJ1-2; 10 bases align to TRBD1. There are 16 residues in the CDR3. In germline, CDR1 is LGHNA, CDR2 YNFKEQ. J was trimmed by 3 bases and V by 4 bases; bases with no gene match: 8. CDR3 sequence (DNA): TGTGCCAGCAGCCCCCAAGCCGGGACAGGGGACTATGGCTACACCTTC. This encodes CASSPQAGTGDYGYTF.

The chain recombines TRBV5-1 with TRBJ2-1; 7 nucleotides line up with TRBD1. The CDR3 length is 15 residues. Per the germline V gene, CDR1 is SGHRS and CDR2 is YFSETQ. The V and J ends lost 0 bases and 6 bases, in that order; junction bases with no gene match: 6. This chain's CDR3 is CASSLVAGTVNEQFF. The CDR3 DNA reads as TGCGCCAGCAGCTTGGTGGCAGGGACAGTCAATGAGCAGTTCTTC.

This chain links TRBV6-1 with TRBJ2-3, with D tentatively TRBD1 (5 bases). V shed 5 bases and J shed 0 bases, with 12 bases lying between them. Germline loops: CDR1 MNHNS, CDR2 SASEGT. The CDR3 loop spans 15 amino acids. CDR3 DNA: TGTGCCAGCAGTCGGCCCAGGGATAGCACAGATACGCAGTATTTT. It translates to CASSRPRDSTDTQYF.

The chain couples TRBV6-5 to TRBJ2-7; D not resolved. The V end lost 5 bases, the J end lost 1 base, and 6 bases lay between the germline ends. This CDR3 spans 12 amino acids. Germline CDR1 reads MNHEY; CDR2 reads SVGAGI. CDR3 nucleotides: TGTGCCAGCAGTAGGAGTTCCTACGAGCAGTACTTC. Translating gives CASSRSSYEQYF.

This clone was detected only a few times. The chain has TRBV5-4 and TRBJ2-7, with 9 bases lining up with TRBD2. V lost 6 bases to trimming and J lost 2 bases; unmatched junction nucleotides: 6. Germline V gene sequence: CDR1 SGHNT, CDR2 YYREEE (reference sequence). The CDR3 has 14 residues. The CDR3 reads CASNYGGRAYEQYF. CDR3 nucleotides: TGTGCCAGCAATTACGGCGGGAGGGCCTACGAGCAGTACTTC. The variable domain in full, completed from reference TRBV5-4 and TRBJ2-7, reads ETGVTQSPTHLIKTRGQQVTLRCSSQSGHNTVSWYQQALGQGPQFIFQYYREEENGRGNFPPRFSGLQFPNYSSELNVNALELDDSALYLCASNYGGRAYEQYFGPGTRLTVT.

J is TRBJ1-2 and V is TRBV10-3; 7 nucleotides align to TRBD1. Losses at the gene ends were 6 bases for V and 6 bases for J; bases not matched to a gene: 10. Germline V lookup: CDR1 ENHRY, CDR2 SYGVKD. The CDR3 runs 14 residues. The CDR3 loop is CAISLQGDAHGYTF. As DNA, the CDR3 is TGTGCCATCAGCCTCCAGGGGGATGCCCATGGCTACACCTTC.

V gene TRBV6-5 combines with J gene TRBJ2-7, with D possibly matching TRBD2 (6 bases). CDR3 size: 15 residues. CDR1 is MNHEY and CDR2 is SVGAGI in the germline V gene. Trimming shortened V by 4 bases and J by 4 bases, and 17 bases separated the two germline ends. DNA of the CDR3: TGTGCCAGCAGTTCGCCGGGACGGACTACATACGAGCAGTACTTC. Translated: CASSSPGRTTYEQYF.

V and J are TRBV5-1 and TRBJ1-1; 7 positions agree with TRBD1. Germline-derived CDR1 and CDR2 are SGHRS and YFSETQ. Losses at the gene ends were 2 bases for V and 0 bases for J; bases not matched to a gene: 7. CDR3 length: 16 amino acids. CDR3 sequence (DNA): TGCGCCAGCAGCTTAACACTGGGACAGTTGAACACTGAAGCTTTCTTT. This codes for CASSLTLGQLNTEAFF.

The rearrangement joins TRBV4-1 to TRBJ2-7, with TRBD2 identical over 11 bases. The ends lost 3 bases at V and 3 bases at J; junction bases unmatched: 10. This CDR3 region has 17 residues. The germline V gene has CDR1 MGHRA and CDR2 YSYEKL. In nucleotides, the CDR3 is TGCGCCAGCAGCCAGTGGCCTTGGACTAGCGGGCGCTACGAGCAGTACTTC. It is translated as CASSQWPWTSGRYEQYF.

The V gene is TRBV28, the J gene TRBJ2-7; 8 bases are shared with TRBD2. Germline CDR1 and CDR2: MDHEN and SYDVKM. This CDR3 has 13 amino acids. Germline trimming cut 3 bases from V and 3 bases from J; bases unmatched to any gene: 1. CDR3 sequence (DNA): TGTGCCAGCAGTTTGAGCGGGGGCTACGAGCAGTACTTC. It codes for CASSLSGGYEQYF.

V gene TRBV7-9 combines with J gene TRBJ2-1; D unresolved. Germline loops: CDR1 SEHNR, CDR2 FQNEAQ (reference sequence). Between the trimmed V and J ends, which lost 1 base and 0 bases, there was a span of 4 bases. This CDR3 is 14 amino acids long. The CDR3 region has the DNA TGTGCCAGCAGCTTAGATAGCTCCTACAATGAGCAGTTCTTC. Protein sequence: CASSLDSSYNEQFF.

The V gene is TRBV5-4, the J gene TRBJ2-5, with a possible D match to TRBD1 (6 bases). Between the trimmed V and J ends, which lost 2 bases and 5 bases, there was a span of 25 bases. Germline values: CDR1 SGHNT, CDR2 YYREEE (reference sequence). The CDR3 spans 18 residues. The CDR3 coding sequence is TGTGCCAGCAGCTTCCCGGCCTCAGGGGCCCCGTCGAGGGAGACCCAGTACTTC. It yields the protein CASSFPASGAPSRETQYF.

A few counts support this clone. The CDR3 DNA sequence: TGCGCCAGCAGCCGAAGGAGCCCGGGACTAGCGGGGGAATTTGGATACAATGAGCAGTTCTTC. Its protein product is CASSRRSPGLAGEFGYNEQFF. The rearrangement links TRBV4-1 to TRBJ2-1; 14 nucleotides match TRBD2. The CDR3 has 21 residues. Germline CDR1 is MGHRA and CDR2 is YSYEKL. Trimming removed 4 bases from V and 4 bases from J; junction bases left unmatched: 18.

This clone has more than one count but fewer than ten. The genes are TRBV27 and TRBJ2-2, with a possible D match to TRBD2 (6 bases). The V gene lost 8 bases and the J gene lost 7 bases, with 8 bases spanning the gap. The CDR3 is 11 amino acids. Germline CDR1 is MNHEY and CDR2 is SMNVEV (reference sequence). The CDR3 loop is CASLGSGELFF. The CDR3 coding sequence is TGTGCCAGCCTCGGGAGCGGGGAGCTGTTTTTT.

V gene TRBV5-6 combines with J gene TRBJ2-2; D might be TRBD1 (6 bases). Germline CDR1 reads SGHDT; CDR2 reads YYEEEE. The CDR3 sequence is 14 residues long. Deletions cut 2 bases from V and 3 bases from J, with 8 bases between. The CDR3 reads CASSFRGYTGELFF. As DNA, the CDR3 is TGTGCCAGCAGCTTCAGGGGTTACACCGGGGAGCTGTTTTTT.

The chain joins TRBV15 to TRBJ2-7; 11 bases line up with TRBD2. Germline CDR1 and CDR2: LNHNV and YYDKDF (reference sequence). This CDR3 contains 17 residues. V lost 0 bases to trimming and J lost 2 bases; unmatched junction nucleotides: 6. CDR3 sequence (DNA): TGTGCCACCAGCAGAGATCGGGCACTAGCGGGGGCCTACGAGCAGTACTTC. Amino acids: CATSRDRALAGAYEQYF. Filled out from reference TRBV15 and TRBJ2-7, the complete variable domain reads DAMVIQNPRYQVTQFGKPVTLSCSQTLNHNVMYWYQQKSSQAPKLLFHYYDKDFNNEADTPDNFQSRRPNTSFCFLDIRSPGLGDTAMYLCATSRDRALAGAYEQYFGPGTRLTVT.

This clone was detected only a few times. The chain employs TRBV6-4 and TRBJ2-1, with a possible D match to TRBD2 (5 bases). Germline assignment: CDR1 MRHNA and CDR2 SNTAGT. Between the trimmed V and J ends, which lost 4 bases and 9 bases, there was a span of 16 bases. This CDR3 is built from 14 residues. Written as DNA, the CDR3 is TGTGCCAGCAGTGTCGGGATCGAGAAGGGTGAGCAGTTCTTC. This sequence encodes CASSVGIEKGEQFF.

This clone was observed a few times. The chain employs TRBV11-3 and TRBJ1-6; D not certain. Deletions cut 0 bases from V and 7 bases from J, with 4 bases between. Germline V gene data show CDR1 as SGHNT and CDR2 as YENEEA. The CDR3 is 13 residues long. Written as DNA, the CDR3 is TGTGCCAGCAGCTTAGATTCGAATTCACCCCTCCACTTT. Translating gives CASSLDSNSPLHF.

This clone was observed a few times. The rearrangement joins TRBV6-6 to TRBJ2-7; TRBD1 is a possible D gene (7 bases). This CDR3 has 13 amino acids. The V and J ends lost 4 bases and 6 bases respectively, with 13 bases between them. Germline V lookup: CDR1 MNHNY, CDR2 SVGAGI (reference sequence). The CDR3 DNA sequence: TGTGCCAGCAGTTCCTACAGGGGAGGCGAGCAGTACTTC. The encoded protein is CASSSYRGGEQYF.

This clone was counted a few times. V is TRBV30 and J is TRBJ1-4, with TRBD1 as a possible D gene (6 bases). Looked up from germline, CDR1 is GTSNPN and CDR2 is SVGIG (reference sequence). V was shortened by 2 bases and J by 10 bases, with 14 bases between the two germline ends. The CDR3 spans 13 residues. The CDR3 DNA reads as TGTGCCTGGAGTCCTACAGGGTTGGGAAAACTGTTTTTT. It codes for CAWSPTGLGKLFF.

V is TRBV5-4 and J is TRBJ1-1; no clear D gene. Germline CDR1 SGHNT, CDR2 YYREEE (reference sequence). The CDR3 length is 14 residues. V shed 2 bases and J shed 3 bases, with 11 bases lying between them. The chain's CDR3 is CASSFLFRDTEAFF. Written as DNA, the CDR3 is TGTGCCAGCAGCTTTTTGTTTCGAGACACTGAAGCTTTCTTT. Full variable domain (remainder filled in from reference TRBV5-4 and TRBJ1-1): ETGVTQSPTHLIKTRGQQVTLRCSSQSGHNTVSWYQQALGQGPQFIFQYYREEENGRGNFPPRFSGLQFPNYSSELNVNALELDDSALYLCASSFLFRDTEAFFGQGTRLTVV.

The chain couples TRBV5-8 to TRBJ2-7; D not certain. Trimming shortened V by 0 bases and J by 7 bases, and 5 bases separated the two germline ends. This CDR3 region has 11 residues. Looked up from germline, CDR1 is SGHTS and CDR2 is YDEGEE. The DNA of the CDR3 is TGTGCCAGCAGCTTGGTCCGTGAGCAGTACTTC. Its translation is CASSLVREQYF.

J is TRBJ1-1 and V is TRBV27, with a weak D call TRBD1 (6 bases). CDR3 length: 14 amino acids. V was trimmed by 5 bases and J by 10 bases, leaving 20 bases between them. The germline V gene encodes CDR1 MNHEY and CDR2 SMNVEV (reference sequence). Here the CDR3 DNA reads TGTGCCAGCAGTCGCCGGGACACGCCTCGGGGAGCTTTCTTT. It specifies CASSRRDTPRGAFF.

This clone was detected only a few times. The rearrangement uses TRBV6-5 and TRBJ2-1; tentatively, D is TRBD2 (5 bases). The length of the CDR3 is 14 residues. V lost 0 bases, J lost 10 bases, and 13 bases lay in between. The germline gives CDR1 MNHEY, CDR2 SVGAGI. This CDR3 is CASSYSTLRGEQFF. The CDR3 DNA reads as TGTGCCAGCAGTTACTCGACGCTCCGAGGGGAGCAGTTCTTC.